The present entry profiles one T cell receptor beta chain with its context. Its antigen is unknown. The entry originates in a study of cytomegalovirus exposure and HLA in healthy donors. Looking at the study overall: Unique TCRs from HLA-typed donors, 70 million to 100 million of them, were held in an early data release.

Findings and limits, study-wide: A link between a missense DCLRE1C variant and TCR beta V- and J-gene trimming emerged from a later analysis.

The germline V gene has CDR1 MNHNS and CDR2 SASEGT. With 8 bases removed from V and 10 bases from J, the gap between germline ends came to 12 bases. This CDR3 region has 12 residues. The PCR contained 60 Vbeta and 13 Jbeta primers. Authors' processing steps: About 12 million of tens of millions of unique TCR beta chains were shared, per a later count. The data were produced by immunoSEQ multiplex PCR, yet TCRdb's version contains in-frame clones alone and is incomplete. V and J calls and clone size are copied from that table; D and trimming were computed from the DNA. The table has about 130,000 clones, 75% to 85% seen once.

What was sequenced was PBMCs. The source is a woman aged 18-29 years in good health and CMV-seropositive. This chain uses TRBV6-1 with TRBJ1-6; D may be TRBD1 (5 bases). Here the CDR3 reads CASSTVGSPLHF. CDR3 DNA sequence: TGTGCCAGCTCGACAGTAGGATCACCCCTCCACTTT.